These 3 T cell receptor beta chains share one sample of origin, sequenced in a study of blood T cell repertoires in COVID-19. Produced via immunoSEQ multiplex PCR; TCRdb's table is partial and in-frame only. Here the sample spans approximately 140,000 clones, approximately 84% being singletons. The sample comprised peripheral blood. These receptors originate from a man in his 70s with acute or convalescent COVID-19.

This rearrangement joins TRBV6-1 to TRBJ1-2, with 8 bases that match TRBD1. The CDR3 has 14 residues. V trimming: 2 bases; J trimming: 10 bases; junction bases outside the gene matches: 9. In germline, CDR1 is MNHNS, CDR2 SASEGT. CDR3 region: CASSENRDRSSYTF. CDR3 in DNA: TGTGCCAGCAGTGAAAACCGGGACAGGTCTTCCTACACCTTC.

V is TRBV5-1 and J is TRBJ2-3; no reliable D call. This CDR3 region has 20 residues. Per germline, CDR1 SGHRS and CDR2 YFSETQ. V lost 0 bases, J lost 0 bases, and 23 bases lay in between. The CDR3 DNA is TGCGCCAGCAGCTTGGACAGCTTTAATTTTAACCCCTCTAGCACAGATACGCAGTATTTT. It is translated as CASSLDSFNFNPSSTDTQYF.

The chain combines TRBV24-1 with TRBJ1-1; D unresolved. The V end lost 4 bases, the J end lost 3 bases, and 8 bases lay between the germline ends. CDR1 and CDR2 (germline): KGHDR, SFDVKD. This CDR3 contains 13 residues. CDR3 sequence reads: CATSEGRYTEAFF. As DNA, the CDR3 is TGTGCCACCAGTGAGGGCCGTTACACTGAAGCTTTCTTT.